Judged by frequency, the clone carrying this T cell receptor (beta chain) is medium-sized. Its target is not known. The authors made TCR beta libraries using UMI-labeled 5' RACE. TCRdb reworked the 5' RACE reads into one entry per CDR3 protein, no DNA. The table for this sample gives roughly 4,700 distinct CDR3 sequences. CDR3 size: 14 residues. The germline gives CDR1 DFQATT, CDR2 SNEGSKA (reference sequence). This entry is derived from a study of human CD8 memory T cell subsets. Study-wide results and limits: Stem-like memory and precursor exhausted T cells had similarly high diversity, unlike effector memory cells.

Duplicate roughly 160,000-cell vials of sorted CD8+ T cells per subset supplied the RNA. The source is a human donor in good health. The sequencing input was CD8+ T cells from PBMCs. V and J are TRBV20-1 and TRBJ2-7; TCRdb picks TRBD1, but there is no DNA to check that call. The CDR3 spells CSARAPVERNEQYF.